This record concerns one TCR beta chain sequence. The recovered donors of Cohort 3 showed two negative PCRs, clearance, or symptom resolution. This entry is derived from a study of blood T cell repertoires in COVID-19. V lost 0 bases and J lost 1; bases outside the gene matches: 0. The germline V gene encodes CDR1 KGHSH and CDR2 LQKENI. The CDR3 loop spans 15 amino acids. In the original workflow: The assay estimated nucleated cells by amplifying reference gene primers. Measured with immunoSEQ multiplex PCR; TCRdb has only the in-frame clones, and not every one. V, J and clone size were drawn from that table, and D and trimming were deduced from the DNA. Here the sample spans about 160,000 clones, around four fifths being singletons.

The receptor was derived from a woman between 45 and 65 years old who had recovered from COVID-19. The chain carries TRBV18 and TRBJ2-3, with 8 bases identical to TRBD2. The sample was PBMCs or T cells enriched from blood (not recorded which). The CDR3 nucleotides read TGTGCCAGCTCACCACCTAGCGGGGGCACAGATACGCAGTATTTT. Its protein product is CASSPPSGGTDTQYF.